Listed below are T cell receptor beta chains from one sample, sequenced in a study of radiotherapy plus CTLA-4 blockade in lung cancer. Assay used: immunoSEQ multiplex PCR; TCRdb lists only in-frame clones, some missing. Of roughly 24,000 clones listed, roughly three quarters were seen once; the top ten hold approximately 25%. This specimen consisted of peripheral blood, obtained from a patient treated with radiotherapy plus ipilimumab. Receptors were obtained from a human donor with non-small cell lung cancer that progressed on radiotherapy plus ipilimumab. Both conserved end residues are part of each CDR3. A D gene is named only where the DNA matches it firmly. The size field is filled for only some rows; it gives once, few, many or a size class.

CDR3 DNA	CDR3 protein	J gene	V gene	CDR3 length	clone size	D gene
TGTGCCAGCAGTTTACACAGGGGTTCCGACGAGCAGTACTTC	CASSLHRGSDEQYF	TRBJ2-7	TRBV6-1	14	NA	TRBD1
TGTGCCAGTAGTATGAGGGGCCTGGGGTACGAGCAGTACTTC	CASSMRGLGYEQYF	TRBJ2-7	TRBV19	14	NA	NA
TGTGCCAGTAGGGACAGCAGCACAGATACGCAGTATTTT	CASRDSSTDTQYF	TRBJ2-3	TRBV28	13	NA	TRBD1
TGCGCCAGCAGCGCCGGGACCCGAGAGACCCAGTACTTC	CASSAGTRETQYF	TRBJ2-5	TRBV5-1	13	few	NA
TGTGCCAGCAGCACCCTCCGACTTGACGGAACCTCCTACGAGCAGTACTTC	CASSTLRLDGTSYEQYF	TRBJ2-7	TRBV28	17	NA	NA
TGTGCCTGGAGTTATGGTAGAGCTGAAGCTTTCTTT	CAWSYGRAEAFF	TRBJ1-1	TRBV30	12	NA	NA
TGCAGCGTTGTAGGGGATCGCTCTGGAAACACCATATATTTT	CSVVGDRSGNTIYF	TRBJ1-3	TRBV29-1	14	NA	NA
TGTGCCAAAATAGAGGGGTCCCACGAGCAGTACTTC	CAKIEGSHEQYF	TRBJ2-7	TRBV5-4	12	NA	NA
TGTGCCAGCAGCTTGGCCGGGACAGGGCAGATTCGCGAGCAGTACTTC	CASSLAGTGQIREQYF	TRBJ2-7	TRBV5-4	16	NA	TRBD1
TGTGCCTGGAGTGTAGTGGGTGGGGCCCCGCAATCCCCGCAGTATTTT	CAWSVVGGAPQSPQYF	TRBJ2-3	TRBV30	16	NA	NA
TGTGCCAGCAGGGCGGATAGCAATCAGCCCCAGCATTTT	CASRADSNQPQHF	TRBJ1-5	TRBV6-1	13	NA	NA
TGTGCCAGCACACTCGGAAACACCGGGGAGCTGTTTTTT	CASTLGNTGELFF	TRBJ2-2	TRBV7-9	13	NA	NA
TGCAGTGCTATCCGGGGTGGAGGCTACACCTTC	CSAIRGGGYTF	TRBJ1-2	TRBV20-1	11	NA	NA
TGTGCCAGCAGCTTAGATCTTGGCGGAGAGCAGTTCTTC	CASSLDLGGEQFF	TRBJ2-1	TRBV11-2	13	NA	NA
TGTGCCAGCAACTTGGGCGGGGGTAGCACAGATACGCAGTATTTT	CASNLGGGSTDTQYF	TRBJ2-3	TRBV6-1	15	NA	TRBD2
TGCGCCAGCAGCCAAGATAGCAGCTCGGGAAACACCATATATTTT	CASSQDSSSGNTIYF	TRBJ1-3	TRBV4-3	15	NA	NA
TGCAGCGTTAAGGGCTCCCGGAGCTCCTACGAGCAGTACTTC	CSVKGSRSSYEQYF	TRBJ2-7	TRBV29-1	14	NA	NA
TGTGCCAGCAGCCAAGGGACATTTGGGGGTAAAGAGACCCAGTACTTC	CASSQGTFGGKETQYF	TRBJ2-5	TRBV4-2	16	NA	NA
TGTGCCAGCAGCCCCATCACAGATACGCAGTATTTT	CASSPITDTQYF	TRBJ2-3	TRBV2	12	NA	NA
TGTGCCAGCAGCTTACGGGGACAGCAGACGTACCAAGAGACCCAGTACTTC	CASSLRGQQTYQETQYF	TRBJ2-5	TRBV4-2	17	NA	TRBD1
TGTGCCAGCAGTTCACACCTAGCGGGCAATGAGCAGTTCTTC	CASSSHLAGNEQFF	TRBJ2-1	TRBV27	14	once	TRBD2
TGTGCCAGCTCACTAGCTGGCCCACCCGGTTCACCCCTCCACTTT	CASSLAGPPGSPLHF	TRBJ1-6	TRBV18	15	NA	NA
TGCGCCAGCAGTTCCTACTCAAGATTCGCACAAAGTCGGGCCAACGTCCTGACTTTC	CASSSYSRFAQSRANVLTF	TRBJ2-6	TRBV10-1	19	NA	NA
TGCGCCAGCAGCTACACATTGAACACTGAAGCTTTCTTT	CASSYTLNTEAFF	TRBJ1-1	TRBV4-1	13	NA	NA
TGTGCCAGCAGCCCACAGGGACGGACTGAAGCTTTCTTT	CASSPQGRTEAFF	TRBJ1-1	TRBV7-3	13	NA	NA
TGTGCCAGCACCCCCGGGACAGGGGTGCCCCAGCATTTT	CASTPGTGVPQHF	TRBJ1-5	TRBV27	13	NA	TRBD1
TGTGCCAGCAGTTACGCAGTCGCCTACGAGCAGTACTTC	CASSYAVAYEQYF	TRBJ2-7	TRBV6-5	13	NA	NA
TGTGCCAGCAGCCCCCTCAGCTCCTACGAGCAGTACTTC	CASSPLSSYEQYF	TRBJ2-7	TRBV11-3	13	once	NA
TGTGCCAGCCGGGCCTCAGGGTCAGGTAACGACGAGCAGTACTTC	CASRASGSGNDEQYF	TRBJ2-7	TRBV6-5	15	NA	NA
TGTGCCAGCAGGCGGGACAGGCCTCTCGGGGAAAAACTGTTTTTT	CASRRDRPLGEKLFF	TRBJ1-4	TRBV28	15	NA	TRBD1
TGTGCCAGCAGCTCGCGGACTAGCGGGGGAGAAGAGACCCAGTACTTC	CASSSRTSGGEETQYF	TRBJ2-5	TRBV7-8	16	NA	TRBD2
TGTGCCAGCTCACCACAGGGGAATATGGGAGGAGCAGATACGCAGTATTTT	CASSPQGNMGGADTQYF	TRBJ2-3	TRBV18	17	NA	NA
TGCGCCAGCAGCCAAACCTTGACAGCCAACACTGAAGCTTTCTTT	CASSQTLTANTEAFF	TRBJ1-1	TRBV4-1	15	medium-sized	NA
TGTGCCAGCAGTGAATCCGGGACCCGCTCCTACAATGAGCAGTTCTTC	CASSESGTRSYNEQFF	TRBJ2-1	TRBV25-1	16	once	NA
TGCGCCAGCAGCCAAGATTCCGGGAACTCCTACGAGCAGTACTTC	CASSQDSGNSYEQYF	TRBJ2-7	TRBV4-3	15	NA	NA
TGTGCCATCAGTGAGTCGAAGGGGAATCAGCCCCAGCATTTT	CAISESKGNQPQHF	TRBJ1-5	TRBV10-3	14	NA	NA
TGCGCCAGCAGCCAAGGGGGCTCAGTTAACATTCAGTACTTC	CASSQGGSVNIQYF	TRBJ2-4	TRBV4-3	14	NA	NA
TGTGCCAGCAGCTTACAGGTTGGGACAAAGTTTACCTACGAGCAGTACTTC	CASSLQVGTKFTYEQYF	TRBJ2-7	TRBV7-9	17	NA	NA
TGTGCCAGCAGCTCCGCTCGGCCAGAGGCATGGGGCAATCAGCCCCAGCATTTT	CASSSARPEAWGNQPQHF	TRBJ1-5	TRBV5-5	18	NA	NA
TGTGCCAGCAGCTCCCCCCGGGACTCTTACAATGAGCAGTTCTTC	CASSSPRDSYNEQFF	TRBJ2-1	TRBV9	15	NA	NA
TGTGCCAGCAGCCTCGGGGGGCTCGCTGAAGCTTTCTTT	CASSLGGLAEAFF	TRBJ1-1	TRBV9	13	once	NA
TGCGCCAGCAGCCAAGAATGGAACAGATTTTACGAGCAGTACTTC	CASSQEWNRFYEQYF	TRBJ2-7	TRBV4-1	15	few	NA
TGTGCCAGCTCGAATGATACCGGGGGCGCGAATCAGCCCCAGCATTTT	CASSNDTGGANQPQHF	TRBJ1-5	TRBV11-3	16	NA	NA
TGTGCCACCAGCAGAAGACAGGATGAAAAACTGTTTTTT	CATSRRQDEKLFF	TRBJ1-4	TRBV15	13	NA	NA
TGTGCCAGCAGTTCGACAGGCAATCAGCCCCAGCATTTT	CASSSTGNQPQHF	TRBJ1-5	TRBV6-5	13	NA	NA
TGTGCCAGCAGTTACTCCGAGGAGGTCGCATACAATGAGCAGTTCTTC	CASSYSEEVAYNEQFF	TRBJ2-1	TRBV6-5	16	NA	NA
TGTGCCAGCAGCTTAGATCCCACGGCGGGCAGCGAAGCTTTCTTT	CASSLDPTAGSEAFF	TRBJ1-1	TRBV11-2	15	NA	NA
TGCGCCAGCCGCAAACCCACAGGGGAGGGGGATACGCAGTATTTT	CASRKPTGEGDTQYF	TRBJ2-3	TRBV5-1	15	NA	NA
TGCGCCAGCAGTACAGGGCCCAATCAGCCCCAGCATTTT	CASSTGPNQPQHF	TRBJ1-5	TRBV5-1	13	NA	NA
TGTGCCAGCAGCTGGCGGGTAGGGGCTGAAGCTTTCTTT	CASSWRVGAEAFF	TRBJ1-1	TRBV5-6	13	NA	NA
TGCGCCAGCAGCTTCGAGACCCCTAACTATGGCTACACCTTC	CASSFETPNYGYTF	TRBJ1-2	TRBV5-1	14	NA	NA
TGTGCCAGCAGTTTCAGGGGCACAGATACGCAGTATTTT	CASSFRGTDTQYF	TRBJ2-3	TRBV27	13	NA	NA
TGCGCCAGCAGCCAAGTATCAGGGGGCACCGGGGAGCTGTTTTTT	CASSQVSGGTGELFF	TRBJ2-2	TRBV4-3	15	NA	TRBD1
TGTGCCAGCAGGTCCGAGGCGGGGGAGCAGTACTTC	CASRSEAGEQYF	TRBJ2-7	TRBV5-4	12	NA	NA
TGTGCCAGCAGTTGGAGGGGAGGGGTCTGGGAAAAACTGTTTTTT	CASSWRGGVWEKLFF	TRBJ1-4	TRBV27	15	NA	NA
TGTGCCAGCAGCCCAGAGGAGGGGAGATACTATGGCTACACCTTC	CASSPEEGRYYGYTF	TRBJ1-2	TRBV9	15	few	NA
TGCGCCAGCAGCCACCAGAGGAGCTATGGCTACACCTTC	CASSHQRSYGYTF	TRBJ1-2	TRBV4-1	13	NA	NA
TGCGCCAGCAGCCAAGCGGGCCCTGACGGGTATTTT	CASSQAGPDGYF	TRBJ2-3	TRBV4-1	12	NA	NA
TGTGCCAGCAGGCCCGAGAGTGGTGGCTACACCTTC	CASRPESGGYTF	TRBJ1-2	TRBV7-9	12	NA	NA